The 17 T cell receptor beta chains given below trace back to one sample, sequenced in a study of response to subunit inactivated influenza vaccine (dated by TCRdb to between 2018 and 2020). The library was built by means of RT-PCR. TCRdb shows the sequencer as Illumina HiSeq 2500. In-frame beta chains were kept once TCRdb had trimmed the public reads at Q25 with fastp and called clones with MiXCR. Entries are consolidated by CDR3 protein sequence, retaining the most common genes and DNA. The sample table shows roughly 760,000 distinct CDR3 sequences, and approximately 21% are seen once. The leading ten clones occupy 10% of the sample. Here the sequenced sample was PBMCs from blood, taken 5 days after vaccination. These receptors all come from a man in his fifties or sixties who received an inactivated influenza vaccine. Donor details come from another sample of the same person, matched by shared clones.

This chain joins TRBV7-2 and TRBJ2-1, with TRBD1 as a possible D gene (7 bases). Per the germline V gene, CDR1 is SGHTA and CDR2 is FQGNSA. The CDR3 has 16 amino acids. Trimming removed 4 bases at V and 0 bases at J, with 13 bases between. CDR3 protein: CASSSARGVSYNEQFF. In DNA, the CDR3 is TGTGCCAGCAGCTCCGCCAGGGGGGTCTCCTACAATGAGCAGTTCTTC.

The chain couples TRBV20-1 to TRBJ2-5; TRBD2 matches 9 bases. The CDR3 has 15 amino acids. J was trimmed by 1 base and V by 3 bases; bases with no gene match: 6. Germline V gene sequence: CDR1 DFQATT, CDR2 SNEGSKA (reference sequence). In nucleotides, the CDR3 is TGCAGTGCTAGTATGGCGGGGGGGAGCCAAGAGACCCAGTACTTC. Protein sequence: CSASMAGGSQETQYF.

The chain has TRBV5-1 and TRBJ2-7; 9 bases match TRBD1. This CDR3 is built from 15 residues. V trimming: 4 bases; J trimming: 5 bases; junction bases outside the gene matches: 10. Germline CDR1 and CDR2: SGHRS and YFSETQ. The CDR3 coding sequence is TGCGCCAGCAGCAGGACCGGGACAGGGTCCAACGAGCAGTACTTC. Translating it yields CASSRTGTGSNEQYF.

This chain links TRBV2 with TRBJ2-2; D is unclear. Per germline, CDR1 SNHLY and CDR2 FYNNEI. Deletions cut 8 bases from V and 5 bases from J, with 15 bases between. The CDR3 is 14 amino acids. The CDR3 bases are TGTGCCAGCTCGAGCTTGGGCGCAACCGGGGAGCTGTTTTTT. It encodes CASSSLGATGELFF. The variable domain in full, with the rest retrieved from reference TRBV2 and TRBJ2-2, is EPEVTQTPSHQVTQMGQEVILRCVPISNHLYFYWYRQILGQKVEFLVSFYNNEISEKSEIFDDQFSVERPDGSNFTLKIRSTKLEDSAMYFCASSSLGATGELFFGEGSRLTVL.

The chain uses TRBV20-1 and TRBJ2-7; 7 nucleotides line up with TRBD1. Trimming took 7 bases from V and 6 from J; bases not matched to a gene: 9. The germline V gene encodes CDR1 DFQATT and CDR2 SNEGSKA (reference sequence). The length of the CDR3 is 12 residues. The CDR3: CSGKQGLGEQYF. CDR3 nucleotide sequence: TGCAGTGGGAAACAGGGGCTAGGCGAGCAGTACTTC.

This clonotype was observed a few times. V usage is TRBV5-1 and J usage is TRBJ2-2; TRBD2 might be the D (6 bases). V lost 8 bases to trimming and J lost 8 bases, with 19 bases between them. The CDR3 consists of 14 residues. From germline, CDR1 is SGHRS and CDR2 YFSETQ. The CDR3 DNA sequence: TGCGCCAGTCGGGACTCCCCGGGTCGGGGGGAGCTGTTTTTT. This translates into CASRDSPGRGELFF.

The gene calls are TRBV12-3 or TRBV12-4 and TRBJ2-2; weak D call: TRBD2 (5 bases). Trimming removed 1 base at V and 7 bases at J, with 16 bases between. The CDR3 loop spans 16 amino acids. The CDR3 nucleotides read TGTGCCAGCAGTTTAGTAATTTTGGGAGTCGACGGGGAGCTGTTTTTT. It encodes CASSLVILGVDGELFF.

In this sample, this clonotype turned up a few times. This chain links TRBV11-2 with TRBJ2-7, with D possibly being TRBD1 (6 bases). V was shortened by 2 bases and J by 2 bases, with 13 bases between the two germline ends. This CDR3 contains 15 residues. The germline gives CDR1 SGHAT, CDR2 FQNNGV. CDR3 coding DNA: TGTGCCAGCAGCTTACAGGGGTACTTCGCCTACGAGCAGTACTTC. It yields the protein CASSLQGYFAYEQYF. Drawing the rest from reference TRBV11-2 and TRBJ2-7, the complete variable domain is EAGVAQSPRYKIIEKRQSVAFWCNPISGHATLYWYQQILGQGPKLLIQFQNNGVVDDSQLPKDRFSAERLKGVDSTLKIQPAKLEDSAVYLCASSLQGYFAYEQYFGPGTRLTVT.

The rearrangement joins TRBV12-3 or TRBV12-4 to TRBJ1-1; no reliable D call. CDR3 length: 13 residues. V lost 1 base, J lost 4 bases, and 7 bases lay in between. The CDR3: CASSLVAVTEAFF. The CDR3 region has the DNA TGTGCCAGCAGTTTAGTAGCGGTCACTGAAGCTTTCTTT.

Many counts were recorded for this clonotype. This chain uses TRBV5-8 with TRBJ2-5; D gene uncertain. Germline V gene sequence: CDR1 SGHTS, CDR2 YDEGEE. This CDR3 has 14 amino acids. V lost 4 bases, J lost 0 bases, and 10 bases lay in between. Here the CDR3 reads CASSAGPYQETQYF. Here the CDR3 DNA reads TGTGCCAGCAGCGCTGGCCCTTACCAAGAGACCCAGTACTTC.

This clonotype was counted at least ten times. V and J are TRBV12-3 or TRBV12-4 and TRBJ2-2, with unresolved D. The CDR3 spans 13 residues. Trimming stripped 6 bases from V and 4 bases from J, with 9 bases between. In DNA form, the CDR3 reads TGTGCCAGCAGGGCGATCATCACCGGGGAGCTGTTTTTT. It yields the protein CASRAIITGELFF.

V usage is TRBV18 and J usage is TRBJ2-2; no clear D gene. From germline, CDR1 is KGHSH and CDR2 LQKENI. Deletions cut 2 bases from V and 6 bases from J, with 10 bases between. CDR3 length: 14 residues. The CDR3 loop reads CASSPMDLSGELFF. The CDR3 bases are TGTGCCAGCTCACCAATGGATCTTTCCGGGGAGCTGTTTTTT.

This clonotype has at least ten counts. V gene TRBV12-3 or TRBV12-4 combines with J gene TRBJ1-2; no definite D call. The CDR3 covers 14 residues. Trimming took off 0 bases at V and 2 bases at J, with 7 bases between the two ends. This CDR3 reads CASSLAVRNYGYTF. The CDR3 DNA sequence: TGTGCCAGCAGTTTAGCTGTCAGAAACTATGGCTACACCTTC.

This clonotype showed up just a few times. The chain combines TRBV10-3 with TRBJ2-2; TRBD1 might be the D (5 bases). Trimming removed 2 bases from V and 0 bases from J, with 13 bases in between. The length of the CDR3 is 17 residues. CDR1 is ENHRY and CDR2 is SYGVKD in the germline V gene. CDR3 coding DNA: TGTGCCATCAGTGAGAGGGGCGACCCCACGAACACCGGGGAGCTGTTTTTT. It specifies CAISERGDPTNTGELFF.

This clonotype was recorded many times. This chain uses TRBV29-1 with TRBJ2-1; a possible D gene is TRBD2 (5 bases). The CDR3 is 13 amino acids. V gave up 7 bases and J gave up 5 bases, with 15 bases separating them. CDR1 SQVTM and CDR2 ANQGSEA come from the germline V gene. CDR3 nucleotide sequence: TGCAGCGGTGGGGAGTCCGTTAACAATGAGCAGTTCTTC. It yields the protein CSGGESVNNEQFF.

J is TRBJ2-2 and V is TRBV11-2; 9 nucleotides match TRBD1. The CDR3 totals 18 residues. The germline V gene encodes CDR1 SGHAT and CDR2 FQNNGV. The V and J ends lost 7 bases and 1 base, in that order; junction bases with no gene match: 13. CDR3: CASTPGTGLFMNTGELFF. DNA of the CDR3: TGTGCCAGCACCCCCGGGACAGGGCTTTTTATGAACACCGGGGAGCTGTTTTTT. Drawing the rest from reference TRBV11-2 and TRBJ2-2, the complete variable domain is EAGVAQSPRYKIIEKRQSVAFWCNPISGHATLYWYQQILGQGPKLLIQFQNNGVVDDSQLPKDRFSAERLKGVDSTLKIQPAKLEDSAVYLCASTPGTGLFMNTGELFFGEGSRLTVL.

The rearrangement links TRBV2 to TRBJ2-7; D perhaps matches TRBD2 (5 bases). With 6 bases removed from V and 3 bases from J, the gap between germline ends came to 18 bases. Germline V gene sequence: CDR1 SNHLY, CDR2 FYNNEI. The CDR3 is made up of 15 amino acids. The CDR3 DNA sequence: TGTGCCAGCAGGGAGAGAGACTGGGAGATCTACGAGCAGTACTTC. Its protein is CASRERDWEIYEQYF. Variable domain in full (rest from reference TRBV2 and TRBJ2-7): EPEVTQTPSHQVTQMGQEVILRCVPISNHLYFYWYRQILGQKVEFLVSFYNNEISEKSEIFDDQFSVERPDGSNFTLKIRSTKLEDSAMYFCASRERDWEIYEQYFGPGTRLTVT.